The 17 T cell receptor beta chains given below trace back to one sample, sequenced in a study of T cells in Graves' hyperthyroidism and ophthalmopathy. Regions amplified from RNA transcripts were the TCR beta CDR3 regions. During a first-round RT-PCR of the TCR CDR3, the HTBI primer set was used. TCRdb ran MiXCR on the multiplex PCR reads and lists one entry per CDR3 protein. The table shows 310,000 or so distinct CDR3 sequences, with about 18% occurring only once. The sequencing input was blood. The receptor set was obtained from a woman aged 60-70 years with Graves' ophthalmopathy.

This clonotype was seen at least ten times. V is TRBV5-1 and J is TRBJ2-7; TRBD1 matches 7 bases. CDR1 is SGHRS, CDR2 YFSETQ, per germline. The CDR3 is 14 amino acids. V shed 6 bases and J 0 bases; nucleotides not matched to a gene: 6. In DNA form, the CDR3 reads TGCGCCAGCAAACCCCGGGACAGCTCCTACGAGCAGTACTTC. Protein: CASKPRDSSYEQYF.

Many counts were recorded for this clonotype. The chain recombines TRBV2 with TRBJ2-2; D is perhaps TRBD2 (6 bases). The CDR3 covers 14 residues. Germline values: CDR1 SNHLY, CDR2 FYNNEI. V was clipped by 7 bases and J by 0 bases, with 9 bases between them. The CDR3 loop is CASMTGANTGELFF. CDR3 in DNA: TGTGCCAGCATGACGGGAGCGAACACCGGGGAGCTGTTTTTT.

V gene TRBV5-6 combines with J gene TRBJ1-5; 9 nucleotides match TRBD1. The length of the CDR3 is 16 residues. The germline V gene has CDR1 SGHDT and CDR2 YYEEEE. Trimming removed 4 bases from V and 0 bases from J; junction bases left unmatched: 5. The chain's CDR3 is CASSPWDRDSNQPQHF. The CDR3 coding sequence is TGTGCCAGCAGCCCCTGGGACAGGGATAGCAATCAGCCCCAGCATTTT.

CDR3 protein: CASSLVGSHEQYF. CDR3 nucleotide sequence: TGTGCCAGCAGTTTAGTGGGATCCCACGAGCAGTACTTC. The chain is built from TRBV6-5 and TRBJ2-7; D is unclear. This CDR3 has 13 amino acids. Germline V gene data show CDR1 as MNHEY and CDR2 as SVGAGI. Trimming removed 4 bases from V and 5 bases from J, with 12 bases in between.

Turning to this clonotype: A much larger clone is a single base away; this may be a read error. J is TRBJ2-1 and V is TRBV2; D may match TRBD1 or TRBD2 (5 bases each). The last part of the DNA fits TRBJ2-7 better; the J call may be wrong. The CDR3 is made up of 16 amino acids. CDR1 SNHLY and CDR2 FYNNEI come from the germline V gene. CDR3 residues: CASSVQGATSYNEQYF. CDR3 nucleotide sequence: TGTGCCAGCAGTGTTCAGGGAGCCACCTCCTACAATGAGCAGTACTTC.

This clonotype was counted once. J is TRBJ1-5 and V is TRBV6-2 or TRBV6-3; TRBD1 is a possible D gene (5 bases). V was clipped by 2 bases and J by 10 bases, with 9 bases between them. The germline V gene has CDR1 MNHEY and CDR2 SVGEGT. The CDR3 has 12 residues. CDR3 coding DNA: TGTGCCAGCAGTTACAGGGACGGACCCCAGCATTTT. It specifies CASSYRDGPQHF.

For this clonotype: An end of the junction differs from the germline gene, which may be a read error. This chain joins TRBV5-1 and TRBJ2-7; a possible D gene is TRBD2 (5 bases). Germline lookup yields CDR1 SGHRS and CDR2 YFSETQ. This CDR3 is built from 13 residues. The CDR3 reads CASSSGDSCEQYF. The CDR3, as DNA: TGCGCCAGCAGCTCCGGGGATTCCTGCGAGCAGTACTTC.

The chain joins TRBV7-7 to TRBJ1-4; D uncertain. From germline, CDR1 is SSHAT and CDR2 FNYEAQ (reference sequence). V was pared by 5 bases and J by 8 bases, with 12 bases between. The CDR3 totals 13 residues. As DNA, the CDR3 is TGTGCCAGCAGCCCCGACATGGGAGAAAAACTGTTTTTT. This sequence encodes CASSPDMGEKLFF.

At least ten counts were recorded for this clonotype. The CDR3 reads CSAPEGGRFSNQPQHF. Here the CDR3 DNA reads TGCAGTGCCCCGGAGGGAGGACGGTTTAGCAATCAGCCCCAGCATTTT. The chain carries TRBV20-1 and TRBJ1-5, with D hard to call. Trimming cost V 6 bases and J 0 bases, with 18 bases left between them. This CDR3 spans 16 amino acids. Looked up from germline, CDR1 is DFQATT and CDR2 is SNEGSKA (reference sequence).

This clonotype showed up many times. The chain couples TRBV28 to TRBJ2-1; 9 bases align to TRBD2. Germline assignment: CDR1 MDHEN and CDR2 SYDVKM. There are 17 residues in the CDR3. With V trimmed by 4 bases and J by 9 bases, 16 bases remained unmatched. The CDR3 nucleotides are TGTGCCAGCAGTTCCCCCCTGGAGCGGGAGGTGGAGAGTGAGCAGTTCTTC. As protein: CASSSPLEREVESEQFF. The whole variable domain, filled in from reference TRBV28 and TRBJ2-1, reads DVKVTQSSRYLVKRTGEKVFLECVQDMDHENMFWYRQDPGLGLRLIYFSYDVKMKEKGDIPEGYSVSREKKERFSLILESASTNQTSMYLCASSSPLEREVESEQFFGPGTRLTVL.

The chain is built from TRBV19 and TRBJ2-7, with D possibly TRBD2 on 5 matching bases. The CDR3 has 13 amino acids. V was pared by 7 bases and J by 6 bases, with 16 bases between. Germline lookup yields CDR1 LNHDA and CDR2 SQIVND (reference sequence). CDR3 nucleotides: TGTGCCAGTAATCCGGCGGGTGTGGGCGAGCAGTACTTC. Protein: CASNPAGVGEQYF.

Note on this clonotype: Since a much larger clone is just one base distant, this may be a read error. A read error is likely, as this CDR3 ends without the conserved phenylalanine or tryptophan. This chain links TRBV19 with TRBJ1-1; the D is unclear. V lost 1 base and J lost 4, with 13 bases in between. Germline lookup yields CDR1 LNHDA and CDR2 SQIVND (reference sequence). This CDR3 has 15 residues. The DNA of the CDR3 is TGTGCCAGTAGTATAGCCTCCTCCCGGGTCACTGAAGCTTTCCTT. Its protein product is CASSIASSRVTEAFL.

Ten or more counts support this clonotype. The chain has TRBV12-3 or TRBV12-4 and TRBJ1-1, with D unresolved. With 0 bases removed from V and 8 bases from J, the gap between germline ends came to 7 bases. This CDR3 is 12 amino acids long. CDR3 sequence reads: CASSLAGREAFF. The DNA for the CDR3 is TGTGCCAGCAGTTTAGCCGGACGGGAAGCTTTCTTT.

This clonotype was recorded a few times. The V gene is TRBV10-3, the J gene TRBJ2-7; 8 nucleotides match TRBD1. This CDR3 is built from 14 residues. Germline lookup yields CDR1 ENHRY and CDR2 SYGVKD. The V gene end was trimmed by 8 bases and the J gene end by 4 bases; junction bases not matched to a gene: 10. DNA of the CDR3: TGTGCCATCGCCCAGACAGGGGACTCTTACGAGCAGTACTTC. Protein: CAIAQTGDSYEQYF.

The chain combines TRBV4-2 with TRBJ2-2; 14 bases map to TRBD2. The germline V gene encodes CDR1 LGHNA and CDR2 YNFKEQ. The CDR3 contains 17 residues. The V and J ends lost 1 base and 4 bases, in that order; junction bases with no gene match: 2. The CDR3 is CASSQGLAGGITGELFF. DNA of the CDR3: TGTGCCAGCAGCCAAGGACTAGCGGGAGGGATCACCGGGGAGCTGTTTTTT.

The J gene is TRBJ2-7, the V gene TRBV10-2; 10 positions match TRBD1. CDR3 size: 14 residues. V lost 7 bases, J lost 7 bases, and 10 bases stayed unmatched. Germline loops: CDR1 WSHSY, CDR2 SAAADI. The CDR3: CASTPGTGVGEQYF. For the CDR3, the DNA is TGCGCCAGCACCCCCGGGACAGGGGTTGGGGAGCAGTACTTC.

This clonotype was counted between two and nine times. The V and J genes are TRBV12-3 or TRBV12-4 and TRBJ1-5; 7 nucleotides agree with TRBD1. The CDR3 is made up of 15 amino acids. Unmatched junction bases numbered 7, after V lost 5 bases and J lost 3 bases. For the CDR3, the DNA is TGTGCCAGCAGTCCCGGGACAGACTTCAATCAGCCCCAGCATTTT. Protein product: CASSPGTDFNQPQHF.